Below are 15 T cell receptor beta chains sequenced from a single sample in a study of T cells in Graves' hyperthyroidism and ophthalmopathy. Template material for amplifying TCR beta CDR3 regions consisted of RNA transcripts. HTBI primers were the set used in a first-round RT-PCR of the TCR CDR3. MiXCR was run by TCRdb on the multiplex PCR reads, yielding one entry per CDR3 protein. This table has approximately 690,000 distinct CDR3 sequences, more than 20% appearing once. The sequenced sample consisted of blood. The receptors here all came from a young man with Graves' ophthalmopathy.

V is TRBV5-6 and J is TRBJ2-3; 7 bases fit TRBD2. V was pared by 0 bases and J by 5 bases, with 9 bases of the junction left unmatched. CDR1 and CDR2 from the germline V gene are SGHDT and YYEEEE. The CDR3 is 16 amino acids. CDR3 amino acids: CASSLGIGRRIDTQYF. CDR3 in DNA: TGTGCCAGCAGCTTGGGGATCGGGAGGAGGATAGATACGCAGTATTTT.

At least ten counts were recorded for this clonotype. This chain links TRBV28 with TRBJ1-2, with a weak D call TRBD1 (5 bases). V was pared by 10 bases and J by 8 bases, with 17 bases between. The CDR3 is 12 amino acids. Germline CDR1 MDHEN, CDR2 SYDVKM. As DNA, the CDR3 is TGTGCCACCAGCCCCGGGACCGGGGGCTACACCTTC. Residues: CATSPGTGGYTF.

The chain uses TRBV9 and TRBJ1-5; D call uncertain. The CDR3 has 14 amino acids. Trimming shortened V by 0 bases and J by 5 bases, and 9 bases separated the two germline ends. Germline V gene data show CDR1 as SGDLS and CDR2 as YYNGEE. The CDR3 coding sequence is TGTGCCAGCAGCGTAGAGGCAGAAGATCAGCCCCAGCATTTT. Translation gives CASSVEAEDQPQHF.

A word on this clonotype: This could be a read error, since a much larger clone is one nucleotide away. V gene TRBV2 combines with J gene TRBJ1-1; D is uncertain. The germline gives CDR1 SNHLY, CDR2 FYNNEI. This CDR3 has 13 residues. CDR3 sequence: CASRVSGDTGAFF. In DNA, the CDR3 is TGTGCCAGCAGAGTTTCGGGAGACACTGGAGCTTTCTTT. Supplemented by reference TRBV2 and TRBJ1-1, the full variable domain reads EPEVTQTPSHQVTQMGQEVILRCVPISNHLYFYWYRQILGQKVEFLVSFYNNEISEKSEIFDDQFSVERPDGSNFTLKIRSTKLEDSAMYFCASRVSGDTGAFFGQGTRLTVV.

This clonotype has ten or more counts. J is TRBJ1-1 and V is TRBV28, with D possibly TRBD1 on 6 matching bases. The CDR3 runs 14 residues. V was cut by 5 bases and J by 4 bases, with 14 bases left in between. Germline V lookup: CDR1 MDHEN, CDR2 SYDVKM. CDR3 in amino acids: CASSGGGPGTEAFF. CDR3 DNA sequence: TGTGCCAGCAGTGGGGGGGGGCCGGGCACTGAAGCTTTCTTT.

There are a few counts of this clonotype. V is TRBV20-1 and J is TRBJ1-3, with TRBD1 as a possible D gene (6 bases). V dropped 0 bases and J dropped 0 bases, with 15 bases sitting between them. Germline V gene lookup returns CDR1 DFQATT and CDR2 SNEGSKA (reference sequence). This CDR3 is built from 17 residues. CDR3 sequence (DNA): TGCAGTGCTAGAGAGAAACAGGGATTCCACTCTGGAAACACCATATATTTT. This sequence encodes CSAREKQGFHSGNTIYF.

This clonotype was seen many times. The CDR3 is CASSLQVNQPQHF. CDR3 coding DNA: TGTGCCAGCAGCCTACAGGTTAATCAGCCCCAGCATTTT. V gene TRBV7-2 combines with J gene TRBJ1-5; D possibly corresponds to TRBD1 (5 bases). The ends were cut back, 5 bases at V and 4 bases at J, with 9 bases in the middle. CDR3 length: 13 residues. Germline V gene sequence: CDR1 SGHTA, CDR2 FQGNSA.

This clonotype turned up a few times. The genes are TRBV10-3 and TRBJ2-7, with 9 positions matching TRBD2. This CDR3 comprises 16 residues. In germline, CDR1 is ENHRY, CDR2 SYGVKD. Unmatched junction bases numbered 11, after V lost 4 bases and J lost 4 bases. In DNA form, the CDR3 reads TGTGCCATCAGTGGGGGCGGGGCTAGCGGGAATTACGAGCAGTACTTC. Its translation: CAISGGGASGNYEQYF.

V usage is TRBV6-2 or TRBV6-3 and J usage is TRBJ2-1; 10 nucleotides line up with TRBD2. V shed 2 bases, J shed 2 bases, and the junction held 3 bases outside the gene matches. From germline, CDR1 is MNHEY and CDR2 SVGEGT. The CDR3 sequence is 16 residues long. This chain's CDR3 is CASSYKLAGPYNEQFF. CDR3 sequence (DNA): TGTGCCAGCAGTTACAAACTAGCGGGGCCCTACAATGAGCAGTTCTTC.

The V and J genes are TRBV28 and TRBJ2-7; D tentatively reads TRBD1 or TRBD2 (6 bases each). Trimming stripped 6 bases from V and 0 bases from J, with 15 bases between. CDR3 size: 15 residues. CDR1 and CDR2 from the germline V gene are MDHEN and SYDVKM. The CDR3 bases are TGTGCCAGCAGCCCGGGGGCAGGTCCCTCCTACGAGCAGTACTTC. This codes for CASSPGAGPSYEQYF.

The rearrangement uses TRBV29-1 and TRBJ2-1; TRBD2 agrees at 8 bases. Germline CDR1 and CDR2: SQVTM and ANQGSEA. The CDR3 is made up of 14 amino acids. The J segment lost 7 bases and the V segment lost 5 bases, leaving 10 bases of the junction unmatched. The CDR3 sequence is CSVRRRLASNEQFF. The CDR3 nucleotides read TGCAGCGTTAGGCGTAGACTAGCGAGTAATGAGCAGTTCTTC.

This clonotype was observed a few times. The chain links TRBV19 to TRBJ1-2, with a weak D call TRBD1 (6 bases). CDR1 and CDR2 from the germline V gene are LNHDA and SQIVND (reference sequence). This CDR3 comprises 13 residues. Trimming took 8 bases from V and 4 from J, leaving 14 bases between them. The CDR3 coding sequence is TGTGCCAGTTCGGGGGGCGAGCTCTATGGCTACACCTTC. Its translation: CASSGGELYGYTF.

The rearrangement joins TRBV6-2 or TRBV6-3 to TRBJ1-5; the D is unclear. The germline V gene has CDR1 MNHEY and CDR2 SVGEGT. V lost 0 bases, J lost 11 bases, and 11 bases lay in between. The CDR3 spans 13 residues. The CDR3 sequence: CASSYSDRLAQHF. In nucleotides, the CDR3 is TGTGCCAGCAGTTACTCGGACCGTTTGGCCCAGCATTTT.

The gene calls are TRBV12-3 or TRBV12-4 and TRBJ1-5; no reliable D call. V was cut by 6 bases and J by 5 bases, with 14 bases left in between. CDR3 length: 14 amino acids. The CDR3 protein is CASSPPPAYQPQHF. The CDR3 coding sequence is TGTGCCAGCAGCCCGCCGCCCGCTTATCAGCCCCAGCATTTT.

This clonotype was seen more than once but under ten times. The chain has TRBV28 and TRBJ1-2, with TRBD1 as a possible D gene (5 bases). Between the trimmed V and J ends, which lost 5 bases and 5 bases, there was a span of 21 bases. Germline V gives CDR1 MDHEN, CDR2 SYDVKM. CDR3 length: 16 amino acids. CDR3 sequence reads: CASSPHPTDTHYGYTF. The CDR3 DNA reads as TGTGCCAGCAGTCCCCACCCGACAGACACTCATTATGGCTACACCTTC.